This T cell receptor (beta chain) derives from a study of beta chain features in type 1 diabetes. Points on this clone: The antigen is unknown.

CDR3 length: 16 amino acids. The germline gives CDR1 SEHNR, CDR2 FQNEAQ (reference sequence). J was trimmed by 4 bases and V by 1 base; bases with no gene match: 9. Study-wide results and limits: Shorter TCRB CDR3s, moderately but significantly so, were found in Type 1 diabetes patients in all four CD4+ subsets.

Every isolated RNA sample was fully reverse transcribed, so sequencing captured expressed TCRB transcripts. Some clones are missing from TCRdb's copy, which holds only in-frame ones; the method was immunoSEQ multiplex PCR. Of hundreds of thousands of clones in the sample, roughly an eighth were seen once. This chain joins TRBV7-9 and TRBJ2-7; TRBD1 matches at 8 bases. Material: naive CD4+ T cells from blood. The receptor's source is a man younger than 35 with type 1 diabetes. CDR3 nucleotide sequence: TGTGCCAGCAGCTTAGGGGCAGGGGGCTTGAGGTACGAGCAGTACTTC. Translating gives CASSLGAGGLRYEQYF.